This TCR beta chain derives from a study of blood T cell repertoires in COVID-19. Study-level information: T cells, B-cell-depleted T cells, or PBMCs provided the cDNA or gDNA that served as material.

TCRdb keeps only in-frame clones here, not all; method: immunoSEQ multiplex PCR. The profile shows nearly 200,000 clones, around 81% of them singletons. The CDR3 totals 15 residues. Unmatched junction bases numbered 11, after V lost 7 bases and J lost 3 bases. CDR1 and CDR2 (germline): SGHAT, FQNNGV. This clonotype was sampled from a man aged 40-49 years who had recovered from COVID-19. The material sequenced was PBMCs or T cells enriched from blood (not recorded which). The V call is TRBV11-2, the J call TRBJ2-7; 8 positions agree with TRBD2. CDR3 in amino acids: CASTFLAGGDYEQYF. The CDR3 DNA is TGTGCCAGCACCTTCCTTGCGGGGGGTGACTACGAGCAGTACTTC.